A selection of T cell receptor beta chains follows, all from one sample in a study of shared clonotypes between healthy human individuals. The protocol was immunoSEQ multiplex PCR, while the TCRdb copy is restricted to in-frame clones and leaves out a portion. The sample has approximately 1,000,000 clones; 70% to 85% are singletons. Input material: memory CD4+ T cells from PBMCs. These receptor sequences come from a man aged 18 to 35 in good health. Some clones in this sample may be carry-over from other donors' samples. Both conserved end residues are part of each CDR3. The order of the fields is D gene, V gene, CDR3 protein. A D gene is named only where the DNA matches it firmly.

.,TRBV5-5,CASSATGYYEQYF
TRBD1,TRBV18,CASSSGQAYGYTF
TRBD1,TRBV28,CASRVQGGEKLFF
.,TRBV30,CAWSVGGYEQYF
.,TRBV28,CATARLGGNNEQFF
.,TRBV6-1,CASSELADSNQPQHF
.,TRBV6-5,CASRKGAEQYF
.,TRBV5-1,CASSLLVEGTEAFF
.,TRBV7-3,CASSPPGLPTGEQFF
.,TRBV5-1,CASSLVTPPYEQYF
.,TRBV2,CASSVAGTGGYTF
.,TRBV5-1,CASSLAGTADEKLFF
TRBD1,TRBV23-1,CAGYCRGLDEQYF
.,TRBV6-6,CASRQDSNQPQHF
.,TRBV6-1,CASSTRRGGTEAFF